The 26 T cell receptor beta chains below come from one sample, sequenced in a study of T cell repertoires in cytomegalovirus infection (dated by TCRdb to between 2018 and 2021). Sequencing was performed on an Illumina HiSeq 1500. TCRdb redid the processing of the public reads, applying fastp at Q25 and MiXCR, and retained in-frame beta chains. Each CDR3 protein gets just one entry, which takes the most common genes and DNA from the rows behind it. The sample has 700,000 to 850,000 distinct CDR3 sequences on record, 30% to 35% of them singletons. The ten largest clonotypes hold roughly an eighth of the sample. Explained via the paper, the treatment or condition label denotes: in vitro stimulation with specific CMV peptide epitopes to enrich CMV-specific T cells. Their target antigens are unknown. The sample in question was cultured CD8+ T cells from PBMCs, obtained from culture after CMV antigen stimulation. These receptors originate from a human donor in good health (CMV status not recorded). Some clones in this sample may be carry-over from other donors' samples.

This clonotype was counted only a few times. In nucleotides, the CDR3 is TGTGCCAGCTCACGCGGGAGCAGGAGGTGGACCGGGGAGCTGTTTTTT. Amino acids: CASSRGSRRWTGELFF. The V call is TRBV18, the J call TRBJ2-2; 7 bases align to TRBD2. Trimming at V came to 4 bases and at J to 5 bases, leaving 10 bases not matched to a gene. Germline loops: CDR1 KGHSH, CDR2 LQKENI. The CDR3 has 16 amino acids. Using reference TRBV18 and TRBJ2-2 for the parts outside the CDR3, the full variable domain is NAGVMQNPRHLVRRRGQEARLRCSPMKGHSHVYWYRQLPEEGLKFMVYLQKENIIDESGMPKERFSAEFPKEGPSILRIQQVVRGDSAAYFCASSRGSRRWTGELFFGEGSRLTVL.

The chain is built from TRBV6-1 and TRBJ2-7; TRBD2 matches at 8 bases. The CDR3 totals 15 residues. Trimming at V came to 0 bases and at J to 5 bases, leaving 6 bases not matched to a gene. Germline assignment: CDR1 MNHNS and CDR2 SASEGT. The CDR3 bases are TGTGCCAGCAGTGAAGCGTTCGGGGGGGCGGACGAGCAGTACGTC. It specifies CASSEAFGGADEQYV.

This sequence joins TRBV6-6 and TRBJ2-3, with 9 nucleotides matching TRBD1. This CDR3 contains 14 residues. V shed 4 bases, J shed 4 bases, and the junction held 3 bases outside the gene matches. The germline gives CDR1 MNHNY, CDR2 SVGAGI (reference sequence). CDR3 bases: TGTGCCAGCAGTTCGGGACAGGGCCCAGATACGCAGTATTTT. Its protein product is CASSSGQGPDTQYF.

This clonotype has just a few counts. This chain links TRBV7-9 with TRBJ2-1; 10 nucleotides line up with TRBD2. Germline CDR1 and CDR2: SEHNR and FQNEAQ (reference sequence). V was clipped by 0 bases and J by 5 bases; unmatched bases: 4. The CDR3 sequence is 16 residues long. CDR3 region: CASSLAKLAGNNEQFF. Written as DNA, the CDR3 is TGTGCCAGCAGCTTAGCGAAACTAGCGGGGAACAATGAGCAGTTCTTC.

This clonotype was recorded only once. This chain links TRBV5-6 with TRBJ1-2; TRBD1 matches at 12 bases. V was pared by 4 bases and J by 4 bases, with 11 bases of the junction left unmatched. The CDR3 sequence is 17 residues long. The germline V gene has CDR1 SGHDT and CDR2 YYEEEE. CDR3 sequence (DNA): TGTGCCAGCAGCGACGGGACAGGGGGCAGAGGGCCCTATGGCTACACCTTC. Residues: CASSDGTGGRGPYGYTF.

V is TRBV20-1 and J is TRBJ2-5, with 10 bases matching TRBD2. V shed 3 bases, J shed 2 bases, and the junction held 15 bases outside the gene matches. The CDR3 length is 18 residues. The germline CDR1 and CDR2 sequences are DFQATT and SNEGSKA (reference sequence). The CDR3 region has the DNA TGCAGTGCTAGCCCCGGGACTAGCGAAGAACTCCATCAAGAGACCCAGTACTTC. It encodes CSASPGTSEELHQETQYF.

The rearrangement uses TRBV7-6 and TRBJ2-3; 7 bases are shared with TRBD1. Germline assignment: CDR1 SGHVS and CDR2 FNYEAQ. This CDR3 is built from 18 residues. V shed 5 bases and J 0 bases; nucleotides not matched to a gene: 14. The CDR3 bases are TGTGCCAGCAGCCTAAATAACCTTCCGGGACAGAGCACAGATACGCAGTATTTT. This codes for CASSLNNLPGQSTDTQYF.

This clonotype was seen more than once but under ten times. This chain joins TRBV7-6 and TRBJ2-5; TRBD1 is a possible D gene (5 bases). The germline V gene has CDR1 SGHVS and CDR2 FNYEAQ. Trimming stripped 6 bases from V and 2 bases from J, with 16 bases between. The CDR3 consists of 15 residues. This CDR3 reads CASRVGEGAQETQYF. The DNA of the CDR3 is TGTGCCAGCAGGGTCGGCGAAGGGGCTCAAGAGACCCAGTACTTC.

This clonotype was detected a few times. The chain employs TRBV7-9 and TRBJ2-1, with a tentative D call TRBD1 (6 bases). V dropped 7 bases and J dropped 8 bases, with 12 bases sitting between them. CDR1 and CDR2 (germline): SEHNR, FQNEAQ (reference sequence). The CDR3 is 12 residues long. CDR3 sequence: CASNKQGYEQFF. CDR3 DNA: TGTGCCAGCAACAAACAGGGCTATGAGCAGTTCTTC.

This clonotype was detected ten times or more. The J gene is TRBJ2-7, the V gene TRBV4-1; D not certain. The germline V gene encodes CDR1 MGHRA and CDR2 YSYEKL. With 1 base removed from V and 9 bases from J, the gap between germline ends came to 7 bases. The CDR3 loop spans 11 amino acids. The CDR3: CASSQGPGQYF. CDR3 in DNA: TGCGCCAGCAGCCAAGGTCCGGGGCAGTACTTC.

This clonotype was seen more than once but under ten times. V gene TRBV12-5 combines with J gene TRBJ1-1, with 9 bases fitting TRBD1. V was clipped by 3 bases and J by 3 bases; unmatched bases: 8. The CDR3 spans 16 residues. Germline CDR1 reads LGHNT; CDR2 reads FRNRAP. The DNA of the CDR3 is TGTGCTAGTGGTTTTAGCACAGGGGGCGCAGACACTGAAGCTTTCTTT. Translated: CASGFSTGGADTEAFF.

V gene TRBV28 combines with J gene TRBJ1-5; a possible D gene is TRBD1 (6 bases). Germline-derived CDR1 and CDR2 are MDHEN and SYDVKM. CDR3 length equals 15 residues. V gave up 1 base and J gave up 2 bases, with 9 bases separating them. The CDR3 loop is CASSLYAGGNQPQHF. CDR3 nucleotide sequence: TGTGCCAGCAGTTTATATGCAGGGGGCAATCAGCCCCAGCATTTT. The full variable domain, completed using reference TRBV28 and TRBJ1-5, is DVKVTQSSRYLVKRTGEKVFLECVQDMDHENMFWYRQDPGLGLRLIYFSYDVKMKEKGDIPEGYSVSREKKERFSLILESASTNQTSMYLCASSLYAGGNQPQHFGDGTRLSIL.

The V and J genes are TRBV20-1 and TRBJ2-5; TRBD2 is a possible D gene (7 bases). This CDR3 has 14 residues. V lost 3 bases and J 4 bases, leaving 15 bases between the germline ends. Germline values: CDR1 DFQATT, CDR2 SNEGSKA (reference sequence). CDR3 coding DNA: TGCAGTGCTAGGGGCGGGGGCCTCAGAGAGACCCAGTACTTC. Residues: CSARGGGLRETQYF.

This clonotype was counted between two and nine times. The chain is built from TRBV4-1 and TRBJ2-3, with 7 bases matching TRBD2. Germline V gives CDR1 MGHRA, CDR2 YSYEKL. The CDR3 sequence is 12 residues long. Germline trimming cut 8 bases from V and 6 bases from J; bases unmatched to any gene: 5. This CDR3 reads CASRSGGDTQYF. CDR3 DNA: TGCGCCAGCCGCTCCGGGGGGGATACGCAGTATTTT.

The CDR3: CASSTSGYYTF. The CDR3, as DNA: TGCGCCAGCAGCACCTCGGGTTACTACACCTTC. The chain carries TRBV4-1 and TRBJ1-2, with no clear D. CDR3 length equals 11 residues. Germline CDR1 and CDR2: MGHRA and YSYEKL. The ends were cut back, 5 bases at V and 10 bases at J, with 11 bases in the middle.

The chain employs TRBV11-2 and TRBJ2-1; 7 bases align to TRBD1. The CDR3 sequence is 19 residues long. Trimming at V came to 2 bases and at J to 5 bases, leaving 18 bases not matched to a gene. Germline-derived CDR1 and CDR2 are SGHAT and FQNNGV. CDR3 in amino acids: CASSLTTLVYGQENNEQFF. CDR3 sequence (DNA): TGTGCCAGCAGCTTAACTACCTTAGTCTACGGACAGGAAAACAATGAGCAGTTCTTC.

In this sample, this clonotype turned up many times. The chain uses TRBV7-8 and TRBJ2-7; weak D call: TRBD2 (6 bases). Trimming removed 1 base from V and 3 bases from J, with 13 bases in between. CDR1 SGHVS and CDR2 FQNEAQ come from the germline V gene. CDR3 size: 15 residues. The DNA of the CDR3 is TGTGCCAGCAGCTTAGAAACGGGACTCTTCTACGAGCAGTACGTC. This gives the protein CASSLETGLFYEQYV.

This clonotype was detected a few times. The J gene is TRBJ2-5, the V gene TRBV12-3 or TRBV12-4; the D call may be TRBD1 or TRBD2 (5 bases each). The CDR3 consists of 14 residues. The V end was cut by 1 base, the J end by 5 bases, with 11 bases between. In DNA form, the CDR3 reads TGTGCCAGCAGTTTAGAGGACCGGGGCGAGACCCAGTACTTC. Amino acid sequence: CASSLEDRGETQYF.

This clonotype was seen ten or more times. The gene calls are TRBV18 and TRBJ1-4, with a tentative D call TRBD1 (5 bases). Trimming left V 3 bases short and J 5 bases short, with 10 bases between. CDR1 KGHSH and CDR2 LQKENI come from the germline V gene. CDR3 size: 14 residues. CDR3 in amino acids: CASSPVQENEKLFF. CDR3 sequence (DNA): TGTGCCAGCTCACCGGTACAGGAGAATGAAAAACTGTTTTTT.

As concerns this clonotype: A much larger clone sits a single nucleotide away, making a read error possible. V usage is TRBV7-6 and J usage is TRBJ2-1, with 11 nucleotides matching TRBD2. Germline V gene sequence: CDR1 SGHVS, CDR2 FNYEAQ. With 10 bases clipped from V and 5 bases from J, the junction kept 7 bases outside the gene matches. There are 14 residues in the CDR3. The CDR3 region has the DNA TGTGCCAACACACGACTAGCGGGGAACAATGAGCAGTTCTTC. This encodes CANTRLAGNNEQFF.

The CDR3 is CASSITGGADTQYF. Written as DNA, the CDR3 is TGTGCCAGCAGTATTACAGGGGGCGCTGATACGCAGTATTTT. The V gene is TRBV6-1, the J gene TRBJ2-3, with 9 bases that match TRBD1. This CDR3 contains 14 residues. V lost 5 bases to trimming and J lost 6 bases; unmatched junction nucleotides: 6. Germline values: CDR1 MNHNS, CDR2 SASEGT.

The genes are TRBV27 and TRBJ1-2, with 7 nucleotides matching TRBD1. Germline V lookup: CDR1 MNHEY, CDR2 SMNVEV (reference sequence). V lost 10 bases and J lost 7; bases outside the gene matches: 15. This CDR3 contains 14 residues. The CDR3 bases are TGTGCCACCCGCCCCACAGGGGTGAGAGGTGGCTACACCTTC. Its protein product is CATRPTGVRGGYTF.

There are a few counts of this clonotype. The chain joins TRBV19 to TRBJ2-1, with a possible D match to TRBD2 (6 bases). The CDR3 has 17 residues. The germline V and J ends were trimmed by 3 bases and 2 bases, with 17 bases remaining between them. The germline V gene has CDR1 LNHDA and CDR2 SQIVND (reference sequence). This CDR3 reads CASSIAGPQRAYNEQFF. The CDR3 bases are TGTGCCAGTAGTATCGCGGGGCCCCAAAGGGCCTACAATGAGCAGTTCTTC.

The chain uses TRBV4-2 and TRBJ1-2; D is perhaps TRBD1 (6 bases). Trimming removed 0 bases at V and 10 bases at J, with 18 bases between. The CDR3 length is 15 residues. Per the germline V gene, CDR1 is LGHNA and CDR2 is YNFKEQ. The CDR3 reads CASSQELGGRDDYTF. DNA of the CDR3: TGTGCCAGCAGCCAAGAGTTAGGGGGTAGAGATGACTACACCTTC.

This clonotype occurred many times. CDR3 in DNA: TGTGCCAGCAGCTTAAACGAGGGGGGAAGCAATCAGCCCCAGCATTTT. Translating gives CASSLNEGGSNQPQHF. This chain joins TRBV7-6 and TRBJ1-5, with TRBD1 as a possible D gene (6 bases). The germline gives CDR1 SGHVS, CDR2 FNYEAQ. The CDR3 contains 16 residues. The ends were cut back, 2 bases at V and 1 base at J, with 12 bases in the middle.

The sample holds a few counts of this clonotype. CDR3 sequence reads: CASSKSRSNEQFF. The CDR3, as DNA: TGTGCCAGCAGTAAGAGTAGGAGTAATGAGCAGTTCTTC. This chain uses TRBV7-9 with TRBJ2-1; D is ambiguous. The CDR3 has 13 residues. Germline loops: CDR1 SEHNR, CDR2 FQNEAQ (reference sequence). V lost 6 bases and J lost 7, with 13 bases in between.